Reported below is one T cell receptor beta chain. Its antigen is still unknown. Base qualities are missing; no much larger clone stands one base away. The donors were patients who had localized lung adenocarcinoma, which is a subtype of non-small cell lung cancer. These samples came from the centers of localized lung adenocarcinomas. For TCR repertoire analysis, CD4+ T cells taken from tumor tissue were profiled apart from CD8+ T cells. The data were taken from a study of CD4 and CD8 cells across lung adenocarcinoma regions listed by TCRdb under 2018. Background on the whole study: The study examined intratumor heterogeneity of the T cell receptor repertoire by comparing tumor centers with tumor margins.

Libraries were built with PCR. This sample was sequenced with a HiSeq X Ten. TCRdb handled the public reads itself, with Q25 trimming in fastp and clone calling in MiXCR, and kept productive beta chains. Every CDR3 protein is listed once, alongside the most common genes and DNA of its rows. Across this sample there are roughly 2,400 distinct CDR3 sequences, with 65% to 70% seen only once. 23% of the sample is in the top ten clones. Unmatched junction bases come to 22, with V trimmed by 5 bases and J by 6 bases. The CDR3 starts with the cysteine, ends with the phenylalanine, and has 19 residues. Solely the CDR3 DNA is kept, with 57 bases framed from the first base. Looking up the germline V gene (reference sequence) yields CDR1 MNHEY and CDR2 SMNVEV.

The sample taken for sequencing was CD4+ T cells from the center of a lung tumor. The cell subset or site label of this sample denotes: tumor center region. The chain joins TRBV27 to TRBJ1-1, with 9 middle bases fitting TRBD1. This clonotype was obtained from a female donor with lung adenocarcinoma. The CD4 and CD8 labels of this study may be unreliable. CDR3 sequence: CASSPGKGQGIPIWAEAFF. The nucleotide sequence reads TGTGCCAGCAGTCCAGGGAAAGGACAGGGGATCCCAATTTGGGCTGAAGCTTTCTTT.